This T cell receptor (beta chain) is drawn from a study of CD8 T cells in Susac syndrome. With random hexamers, about 0.5 to 1 ug RNA was reverse transcribed. Amplification of TCR beta CDR3 by immunoSEQ multiplex PCR spanned 54 Vbeta and 13 Jbeta. TCRdb ran MiXCR on the immunoSEQ multiplex PCR reads and lists one entry per CDR3 protein. The table has approximately 110,000 distinct CDR3 sequences, approximately 93% seen once; the top ten hold approximately 0.31%. This CDR3 comprises 14 residues. The V and J ends lost 7 bases and 5 bases respectively, with 14 bases between them. In germline, CDR1 is SNHLY, CDR2 FYNNEI.

This rearrangement joins TRBV2 to TRBJ1-4, with a possible D match to TRBD1 (6 bases). The TCR sequence derives from a human donor with multiple sclerosis. Sequenced sample: CD8+ T cells from PBMCs. The CDR3 bases are TGTGCCAGCACCGACCCTGGACAGAATGAAAAACTGTTTTTT. Amino acid sequence: CASTDPGQNEKLFF. The complete variable domain, with remaining parts taken from reference TRBV2 and TRBJ1-4, reads EPEVTQTPSHQVTQMGQEVILRCVPISNHLYFYWYRQILGQKVEFLVSFYNNEISEKSEIFDDQFSVERPDGSNFTLKIRSTKLEDSAMYFCASTDPGQNEKLFFGSGTQLSVL.